This entry lists 32 T cell receptor beta chains sequenced from one sample in a study of control samples from healthy donors and cancer patients (dated by TCRdb to 2020 to 2022). Library construction relied on the immunoSEQ multiplex PCR assay. This immuneACCESS table, as held by TCRdb, lists in-frame sequences with V and J called but not all clones. Of the missing ones, under half trace to an unresolved V gene in checked studies; the others have no known cause. The sample yields roughly 26,000 clones; 70% to 90% were counted once. Of the sample, 6.5% to 8% is held by the ten largest clones. The sequenced material came from PBMCs. Receptor source: a woman aged 55-75 years with head and neck cancer.

The chain joins TRBV2 to TRBJ2-1; D unclear. Deletions cut 11 bases from V and 6 bases from J, with 17 bases between. The CDR3 loop spans 13 amino acids. Germline V gives CDR1 SNHLY, CDR2 FYNNEI. CDR3 amino acids: CAGRSDGFNEQFF. In nucleotides, the CDR3 is TGTGCCGGCCGGTCGGACGGGTTCAATGAGCAGTTCTTC.

To note about this clone: The germline gene is not matched at one end of the junction; a read error may be the cause. The V and J genes are TRBV3-1 (or the pseudogene TRBV3-2) and TRBJ1-3; the D is unclear. The length of the CDR3 is 15 residues. In germline, CDR1 is LGHDT, CDR2 YNNKEL (reference sequence). CDR3 protein: CVSSQAPGTGNTIYF. The DNA for the CDR3 is TGTGTCAGCAGCCAAGCTCCGGGAACTGGAAACACCATATATTTT.

The chain joins TRBV12-2 to TRBJ2-1; the table's D call of TRBD2 was not tested on the DNA. TRBV12-2 is deemed a pseudogene. CDR3 length: 19 residues. CDR3 region: CASRLAPIGASGSNNEQFF. The DNA of the CDR3 is TGTGCAAGTCGCTTAGCCCCGATTGGGGCTAGCGGGAGCAACAATGAGCAGTTCTTC.

The chain uses TRBV5-8 and TRBJ2-7; 8 bases match TRBD1. V lost 3 bases to trimming and J lost 4 bases; unmatched junction nucleotides: 9. The CDR3 covers 15 residues. Germline values: CDR1 SGHTS, CDR2 YDEGEE. CDR3 nucleotides: TGTGCCAGCAGCTCCCTCCGGACAGGGAGTTACGAGCAGTACTTC. This sequence encodes CASSSLRTGSYEQYF. The full variable domain, in which reference TRBV5-8 and TRBJ2-7 provide the parts outside the CDR3, is EAGVTQSPTHLIKTRGQQATLRCSPISGHTSVYWYQQALGLGLQFLLWYDEGEERNRGNFPPRFSGRQFPNYSSELNVNALELEDSALYLCASSSLRTGSYEQYFGPGTRLTVT.

This chain uses TRBV12-5 with TRBJ2-1; weak D call: TRBD2 (7 bases). Germline values: CDR1 LGHNT, CDR2 FRNRAP. The CDR3 is 16 residues long. V was clipped by 3 bases and J by 5 bases, with 17 bases between them. The CDR3: CASGFEIGGGNNEQFF. CDR3 coding DNA: TGTGCTAGTGGTTTCGAAATAGGGGGGGGCAACAATGAGCAGTTCTTC.

The CDR3 DNA follows: TGTGCCAGCAGTTTATCGTTCTCCGGGGACCCGACCGGGGAGCTGTTTTTT. It specifies CASSLSFSGDPTGELFF. The chain combines TRBV27 with TRBJ2-2, with D perhaps being TRBD1 or TRBD2 (5 bases each). Per germline, CDR1 MNHEY and CDR2 SMNVEV (reference sequence). V was cut by 0 bases and J by 5 bases, with 16 bases left in between. There are 17 residues in the CDR3.

Details on this clone: The identical CDR3 is also encoded by other nucleotide sequences in the sample. CDR3 bases: TGTGCCAGCCGGGGGGGACAGGGGTTCTCGGGGCAGTACTTC. It codes for CASRGGQGFSGQYF. V usage is TRBV27 and J usage is TRBJ2-7; 10 bases fit TRBD1. Looked up from germline, CDR1 is MNHEY and CDR2 is SMNVEV (reference sequence). V trimming: 8 bases; J trimming: 9 bases; junction bases outside the gene matches: 13. The CDR3 consists of 14 residues.

This chain connects TRBV5-4 to TRBJ1-1; no clear D gene. Deletions cut 0 bases from V and 10 bases from J, with 4 bases between. Germline CDR1 reads SGHNT; CDR2 reads YYREEE (reference sequence). This CDR3 has 10 residues. The DNA of the CDR3 is TGTGCCAGCAGCTTGGAACGAGCTTTCTTT. Translated: CASSLERAFF.

This clone was counted a few times. The chain carries TRBV5-1 and TRBJ1-4, with D tentatively TRBD1 (5 bases). Germline V lookup: CDR1 SGHRS, CDR2 YFSETQ. The CDR3 has 15 amino acids. V lost 4 bases to trimming and J lost 8 bases, with 18 bases between them. The CDR3: CASSPGGGGKEKLFF. The CDR3, as DNA: TGCGCCAGCAGCCCTGGAGGCGGGGGGAAAGAAAAACTGTTTTTT.

The chain employs TRBV7-2 and TRBJ1-1; 9 bases are shared with TRBD1. Germline CDR1 reads SGHTA; CDR2 reads FQGNSA. This CDR3 has 14 amino acids. V lost 5 bases to trimming and J lost 3 bases; unmatched junction nucleotides: 4. CDR3 loop: CASSPTGGYTEAFF. CDR3 nucleotide sequence: TGTGCCAGCAGCCCGACAGGGGGGTACACTGAAGCTTTCTTT.

Here the CDR3 reads CASSLDRGLGNTIYF. CDR3 nucleotide sequence: TGTGCCAGCAGCTTAGACAGGGGGCTAGGAAACACCATATATTTT. V usage is TRBV7-8 and J usage is TRBJ1-3; TRBD1 matches at 9 bases. Germline V lookup: CDR1 SGHVS, CDR2 FQNEAQ. The CDR3 runs 15 residues. V shed 1 base and J 4 bases; nucleotides not matched to a gene: 2.

This chain links TRBV12-5 with TRBJ1-1, with D unresolved. V lost 7 bases and J 4 bases, leaving 13 bases between the germline ends. This CDR3 region has 13 residues. Germline CDR1 is LGHNT and CDR2 is FRNRAP. The CDR3 reads CASVNAGVTEAFF. DNA of the CDR3: TGTGCTAGTGTCAACGCTGGGGTCACTGAAGCTTTCTTT.

The chain recombines TRBV18 with TRBJ1-5, with a tentative D call TRBD1 (5 bases). This CDR3 has 14 amino acids. CDR1 KGHSH and CDR2 LQKENI come from the germline V gene. V lost 4 bases to trimming and J lost 9 bases, with 16 bases between them. The chain's CDR3 is CASSLGQSIGPQHF. The CDR3 DNA sequence: TGTGCCAGCTCACTAGGACAATCCATTGGGCCCCAGCATTTT.

The V and J genes are TRBV7-2 and TRBJ2-7, with TRBD1 as a possible D gene (6 bases). V was cut by 5 bases and J by 1 base, with 12 bases left in between. Germline CDR1 is SGHTA and CDR2 is FQGNSA. The length of the CDR3 is 14 residues. This chain's CDR3 is CASSPLRGSYEQYF. For the CDR3, the DNA is TGTGCCAGCAGCCCGCTCAGGGGTTCCTACGAGCAGTACTTC.

The chain recombines TRBV19 with TRBJ2-3; 12 bases fit TRBD2. Germline lookup yields CDR1 LNHDA and CDR2 SQIVND (reference sequence). Unmatched junction bases numbered 5, after V lost 5 bases and J lost 2 bases. The CDR3 runs to 16 residues. The CDR3 sequence: CASSDGLAGYTDTQYF. In nucleotides, the CDR3 is TGTGCCAGTAGTGACGGACTAGCGGGATACACAGATACGCAGTATTTT. Looking up the rest from reference TRBV19 and TRBJ2-3 gives the full variable domain: DGGITQSPKYLFRKEGQNVTLSCEQNLNHDAMYWYRQDPGQGLRLIYYSQIVNDFQKGDIAEGYSVSREKKESFPLTVTSAQKNPTAFYLCASSDGLAGYTDTQYFGPGTRLTVL.

The gene calls are TRBV14 and TRBJ1-1; perhaps TRBD1 as D (5 bases). Per germline, CDR1 SGHDN and CDR2 FVKESK. Trimming shortened V by 0 bases and J by 5 bases, and 19 bases separated the two germline ends. The CDR3 is made up of 17 amino acids. CDR3 residues: CASSQEARPGEGTEAFF. Here the CDR3 DNA reads TGTGCCAGCAGCCAAGAAGCCCGCCCGGGGGAGGGTACTGAAGCTTTCTTT.

The J gene is TRBJ2-7, the V gene TRBV19; D is uncertain. The CDR3 length is 13 residues. The germline CDR1 and CDR2 sequences are LNHDA and SQIVND (reference sequence). V was shortened by 3 bases and J by 2 bases, with 8 bases between the two germline ends. Here the CDR3 reads CASSIPATYEQYF. CDR3 DNA sequence: TGTGCCAGTAGTATTCCGGCGACCTACGAGCAGTACTTC. Looking up the rest from reference TRBV19 and TRBJ2-7 gives the full variable domain: DGGITQSPKYLFRKEGQNVTLSCEQNLNHDAMYWYRQDPGQGLRLIYYSQIVNDFQKGDIAEGYSVSREKKESFPLTVTSAQKNPTAFYLCASSIPATYEQYFGPGTRLTVT.

The V call is TRBV25-1, the J call TRBJ2-3, with 9 bases matching TRBD2. From germline, CDR1 is MGHDK and CDR2 SYGVNS. V lost 1 base, J lost 1 base, and 9 bases stayed unmatched. The CDR3 is 18 residues long. CDR3 DNA sequence: TGTGCCAGCAGTGAATTATCGGCGGGAGGGCCTGGCACAGATACGCAGTATTTT. It codes for CASSELSAGGPGTDTQYF.

This chain connects TRBV7-2 to TRBJ2-3; D gene uncertain. V lost 9 bases and J 4 bases, leaving 14 bases between the germline ends. The CDR3 has 13 residues. Germline V CDR1 and CDR2: SGHTA, FQGNSA. The CDR3 sequence is CASGSLWADTQYF. CDR3 nucleotides: TGTGCCAGTGGTAGTTTATGGGCAGATACGCAGTATTTT. The full variable domain, completed using reference TRBV7-2 and TRBJ2-3, is GAGVSQSPSNKVTEKGKDVELRCDPISGHTALYWYRQSLGQGLEFLIYFQGNSAPDKSGLPSDRFSAERTGGSVSTLTIQRTQQEDSAVYLCASGSLWADTQYFGPGTRLTVL.

The V call is TRBV24-1, the J call TRBJ2-2; D gene unclear. V was clipped by 4 bases and J by 0 bases, with 14 bases between them. Germline assignment: CDR1 KGHDR and CDR2 SFDVKD. This CDR3 has 17 residues. CDR3 bases: TGTGCCACCAGTGAAAACGACGGCGGAACGAACACCGGGGAGCTGTTTTTT. This gives the protein CATSENDGGTNTGELFF.

The chain carries TRBV7-9 and TRBJ2-1; D is undetermined. CDR1 is SEHNR and CDR2 is FQNEAQ in the germline V gene (reference sequence). The V gene lost 1 base and the J gene lost 8 bases, with 9 bases spanning the gap. This CDR3 comprises 13 residues. CDR3 protein: CASSLDGPDEQFF. The CDR3 DNA reads TGTGCCAGCAGCTTAGATGGGCCCGATGAGCAGTTCTTC.

The V gene is TRBV5-6, the J gene TRBJ2-7; TRBD2 is a possible D gene (5 bases). This CDR3 spans 15 amino acids. Germline V gene sequence: CDR1 SGHDT, CDR2 YYEEEE. The V gene lost 0 bases and the J gene lost 2 bases, with 12 bases spanning the gap. This CDR3 is CASSLEPGSAYEQYF. Written as DNA, the CDR3 is TGTGCCAGCAGCTTGGAACCGGGGTCGGCCTACGAGCAGTACTTC.

This chain links TRBV7-2 with TRBJ2-3, with D perhaps given as TRBD1 or TRBD2 (6 bases each). Germline loops: CDR1 SGHTA, CDR2 FQGNSA. This CDR3 region has 13 residues. Trimming removed 1 base from V and 11 bases from J, with 13 bases in between. The CDR3 DNA sequence: TGTGCCAGCAGCTTAGTTACGGGGGCCTTGCAGTATTTT. It encodes CASSLVTGALQYF.

The chain links TRBV3-1 (or the pseudogene TRBV3-2) to TRBJ2-1; 10 bases line up with TRBD2. Germline CDR1 LGHDT, CDR2 YNNKEL (reference sequence). Trimming removed 4 bases from V and 9 bases from J; junction bases left unmatched: 9. The CDR3 runs to 15 residues. Written as DNA, the CDR3 is TGTGCCAGCAGCCGATCCGGGGCTAGCGGGAGTGAGCAGTTCTTC. Protein sequence: CASSRSGASGSEQFF.

The V gene is TRBV13, the J gene TRBJ2-7, with TRBD2 identical over 7 bases. The CDR3 contains 15 residues. Germline V lookup: CDR1 PRHDT, CDR2 FYEKMQ (reference sequence). The V and J ends lost 5 bases and 6 bases, in that order; junction bases with no gene match: 13. The CDR3 spells CASSKRRGIVSEQYF. The CDR3 DNA sequence: TGTGCCAGCAGCAAGAGGCGGGGGATTGTGAGCGAGCAGTACTTC.

This chain connects TRBV19 to TRBJ2-3; D not resolved. The CDR3 contains 11 residues. In germline, CDR1 is LNHDA, CDR2 SQIVND (reference sequence). With 3 bases removed from V and 3 bases from J, the gap between germline ends came to 1 base. The CDR3 spells CASSITDTQYF. The CDR3 DNA reads TGTGCCAGTAGTATTACAGATACGCAGTATTTT.

CDR3 nucleotide sequence: TGCGCCAGCAGCCACGCGAACACCGGGGAGCTGTTTTTT. Translated: CASSHANTGELFF. V usage is TRBV4-1 and J usage is TRBJ2-2; D not resolved. This CDR3 contains 13 residues. Germline CDR1 and CDR2: MGHRA and YSYEKL. The V gene lost 3 bases and the J gene lost 0 bases, with 2 bases spanning the gap.

This clone qualifies as medium-sized (0.01 to 0.1%). The chain is built from TRBV6-5 and TRBJ1-1, with 8 bases identical to TRBD1. Germline assignment: CDR1 MNHEY and CDR2 SVGAGI. V trimming: 6 bases; J trimming: 7 bases; junction bases outside the gene matches: 13. The CDR3 is 15 amino acids. This CDR3 is CASSLLAGGVGEAFF. The CDR3 region has the DNA TGTGCCAGCAGCCTCCTTGCAGGGGGCGTCGGTGAAGCTTTCTTT.

The chain employs TRBV14 and TRBJ1-6; D gene unclear. Germline CDR1 reads SGHDN; CDR2 reads FVKESK. V shed 3 bases and J shed 14 bases, with 11 bases lying between them. The CDR3 loop spans 12 amino acids. The CDR3 coding sequence is TGTGCCAGCAGCCAGGGGTGGGGATCCCTCCACTTT. Translation: CASSQGWGSLHF.

The rearrangement joins TRBV7-2 to TRBJ1-2; TRBD1 might be the D (6 bases). The CDR3 length is 14 residues. Trimming took off 3 bases at V and 8 bases at J, with 16 bases between the two ends. Per the germline V gene, CDR1 is SGHTA and CDR2 is FQGNSA. The CDR3 here is CASSFQQGLGGYTF. The CDR3 region has the DNA TGTGCCAGCAGCTTCCAACAGGGTTTGGGCGGCTACACCTTC.

This chain connects TRBV27 to TRBJ2-3; possibly TRBD2 for D (6 bases). CDR1 and CDR2 (germline): MNHEY, SMNVEV (reference sequence). V was trimmed by 5 bases and J by 1 base, leaving 16 bases between them. This CDR3 is built from 16 residues. The CDR3 loop is CASSITGEFRTDTQYF. The CDR3 nucleotides are TGTGCCAGCAGTATAACGGGAGAATTCCGCACAGATACGCAGTATTTT.

V is TRBV5-5 and J is TRBJ2-1; 7 bases are shared with TRBD1. V was clipped by 4 bases and J by 0 bases; unmatched bases: 4. This CDR3 region has 15 residues. Germline values: CDR1 SGHKS, CDR2 YYEKEE (reference sequence). The chain's CDR3 is CASSQTGISYNEQFF. Written as DNA, the CDR3 is TGTGCCAGCAGCCAGACAGGGATCTCCTACAATGAGCAGTTCTTC.